The clone carrying this T cell receptor beta chain has a handful of counts. The antigen remains undetermined. The TCR cDNA carried a universal primer site and UMIs from 5'RACE template switching. One entry per CDR3 protein results from TCRdb running MiXCR on the 5' RACE reads. The repertoire holds 450,000 to 650,000 distinct CDR3 sequences, with approximately 12% as singletons. The CDR3 contains 17 residues. Per germline, CDR1 DFQATT and CDR2 SNEGSKA (reference sequence). J lost 3 bases, V lost 5 bases, and 15 bases had no gene match. This record belongs to a study of T cells after yellow fever vaccination. Study observations and caveats: Among primary-vaccination clones, most reappeared after the booster, at 95% to 96% for CD4 and under 90% for CD8. FACS-sorted repertoires might harbor abundant contaminating clonotypes from the bulk population.

The V and J genes are TRBV20-1 and TRBJ2-4; the match to TRBD2 covers 8 bases. The source is a man aged 30-40 years who received the YFV17D yellow fever vaccine. The sample in question was PBMCs, obtained on the day of the yellow fever booster vaccination. This CDR3 reads CSAPLLSSGRDKNIQYF. The CDR3, as DNA: TGCAGTGCTCCCTTACTATCGAGCGGGAGAGACAAAAACATTCAGTACTTC.